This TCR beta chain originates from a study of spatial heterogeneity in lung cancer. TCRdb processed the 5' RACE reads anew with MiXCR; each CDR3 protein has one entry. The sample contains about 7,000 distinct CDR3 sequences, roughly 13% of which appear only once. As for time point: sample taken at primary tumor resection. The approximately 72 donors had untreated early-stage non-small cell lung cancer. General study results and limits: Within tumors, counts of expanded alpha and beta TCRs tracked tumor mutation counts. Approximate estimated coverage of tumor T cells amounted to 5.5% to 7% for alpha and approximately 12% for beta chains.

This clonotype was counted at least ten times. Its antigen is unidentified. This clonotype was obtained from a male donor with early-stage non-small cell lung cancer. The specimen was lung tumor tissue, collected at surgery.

CDR3 sequence reads: CASMKNTEAFF. The CDR3 nucleotides read TGTGCCAGCATGAAGAACACTGAAGCTTTCTTT. V and J are TRBV6-6 and TRBJ1-1; D uncertain. The CDR3 loop spans 11 amino acids. Germline values: CDR1 MNHNY, CDR2 SVGAGI (reference sequence). V lost 7 bases to trimming and J lost 1 base, with 4 bases between them.